The 15 T cell receptor beta chains below were found in one sample sequenced in a study of blood T cell repertoires in COVID-19. Assay used: immunoSEQ multiplex PCR; TCRdb lists only in-frame clones, some missing. The sample contains about 160,000 clones, just over 90% of which appear only once. The sample consisted of peripheral blood. The receptors here all came from a man aged 18 to 29 with acute or convalescent COVID-19.

Points on this clone: Within the sample, other DNA sequences also encode this same CDR3. The V and J genes are TRBV5-1 and TRBJ1-1; D is unclear. Trimming took off 2 bases at V and 1 base at J, with 9 bases between the two ends. This CDR3 is 14 amino acids long. Germline V lookup: CDR1 SGHRS, CDR2 YFSETQ. The CDR3 reads CASSLTAGNTEAFF. The CDR3 region has the DNA TGCGCCAGCAGCTTAACGGCGGGGAACACTGAAGCTTTCTTT.

The rearrangement uses TRBV29-1 and TRBJ2-3; 10 bases map to TRBD2. With 5 bases clipped from V and 0 bases from J, the junction kept 8 bases outside the gene matches. Germline V CDR1 and CDR2: SQVTM, ANQGSEA. This CDR3 is built from 16 residues. This chain's CDR3 is CSVNMGLATSTDTQYF. The CDR3 coding sequence is TGCAGCGTTAATATGGGACTAGCGACTAGCACAGATACGCAGTATTTT.

The V gene is TRBV7-7, the J gene TRBJ1-4; D is undetermined. The CDR3 length is 14 residues. Per the germline V gene, CDR1 is SSHAT and CDR2 is FNYEAQ (reference sequence). V lost 3 bases and J lost 8, with 13 bases in between. The CDR3 reads CASSLGAGPEKLFF. CDR3 sequence (DNA): TGTGCCAGCAGCTTGGGAGCAGGACCAGAAAAACTGTTTTTT.

The gene calls are TRBV6-4 and TRBJ2-7; 8 nucleotides align to TRBD2. Per the germline V gene, CDR1 is MRHNA and CDR2 is SNTAGT. The CDR3 is made up of 13 amino acids. The ends lost 7 bases at V and 6 bases at J; junction bases unmatched: 8. The CDR3 region is CASTLRGDGEQYF. The DNA for the CDR3 is TGTGCCAGCACTTTGCGGGGGGACGGCGAGCAGTACTTC.

The chain employs TRBV6-5 and TRBJ1-2; weak D call: TRBD1 (5 bases). The CDR3 totals 13 residues. Germline CDR1 MNHEY, CDR2 SVGAGI. The V end was cut by 6 bases, the J end by 8 bases, with 16 bases between. DNA of the CDR3: TGTGCCAGCAGGGGACTCCGAACGGGGGGCTACACCTTC. As protein: CASRGLRTGGYTF.

The rearrangement uses TRBV6-5 and TRBJ1-1; 7 nucleotides match TRBD1. This CDR3 is built from 13 residues. V lost 7 bases and J lost 4; bases outside the gene matches: 6. Germline lookup yields CDR1 MNHEY and CDR2 SVGAGI. The CDR3 sequence is CASTPPGGTEAFF. The DNA of the CDR3 is TGTGCCAGCACCCCCCCAGGGGGCACTGAAGCTTTCTTT.

In this sample, this clone turned up a few times. The CDR3 nucleotides are TGTGCCAGCAGCCCTTCGGGGGGCGCTAACTATGGCTACACCTTC. Its translation: CASSPSGGANYGYTF. The chain combines TRBV7-6 with TRBJ1-2; perhaps TRBD1 as D (6 bases). CDR1 and CDR2 (germline): SGHVS, FNYEAQ. Trimming removed 5 bases from V and 0 bases from J, with 13 bases in between. CDR3 length: 15 residues.

V and J are TRBV27 and TRBJ1-1; TRBD1 aligns across 10 bases. CDR1 is MNHEY and CDR2 is SMNVEV in the germline V gene (reference sequence). The V and J ends lost 6 bases and 5 bases, in that order; junction bases with no gene match: 9. The CDR3 length is 15 residues. In nucleotides, the CDR3 is TGTGCCAGCAGCCTGTTAGGACAGGGGGGGACTGAAGCTTTCTTT. Residues: CASSLLGQGGTEAFF.

V and J are TRBV6-5 and TRBJ1-2; possibly TRBD1 for D (6 bases). Between the trimmed V and J ends, which lost 6 bases and 4 bases, there was a span of 15 bases. Germline CDR1 is MNHEY and CDR2 is SVGAGI. The length of the CDR3 is 14 residues. The CDR3 bases are TGTGCCAGCAGCCGCGTCCAGGGGCTCTATGGCTACACCTTC. It encodes CASSRVQGLYGYTF.

V gene TRBV20-1 combines with J gene TRBJ1-1; tentatively, D is TRBD1 (5 bases). This CDR3 region has 11 residues. Trimming removed 8 bases at V and 5 bases at J, with 12 bases between. Per germline, CDR1 DFQATT and CDR2 SNEGSKA (reference sequence). This CDR3 reads CSFQGGTEAFF. Written as DNA, the CDR3 is TGCAGTTTCCAGGGAGGAACTGAAGCTTTCTTT.

This chain uses TRBV29-1 with TRBJ1-2; no clear D gene. Trimming removed 8 bases at V and 4 bases at J, with 8 bases between. The germline V gene encodes CDR1 SQVTM and CDR2 ANQGSEA. The CDR3 covers 10 residues. This CDR3 is CSRRSYGYTF. The CDR3, as DNA: TGCAGCCGGCGGAGCTATGGCTACACCTTC.

This clone was observed a few times. This chain connects TRBV15 to TRBJ1-4, with 7 bases matching TRBD1. There are 12 residues in the CDR3. Germline CDR1 reads LNHNV; CDR2 reads YYDKDF (reference sequence). J gave up 11 bases and V 5 bases, and 5 bases lay outside the gene matches. The CDR3, as DNA: TGTGCCACCAGCGGGGACAGTGAGAAACTGTTTTTT. Protein product: CATSGDSEKLFF. Combining the CDR3 with reference TRBV15 and TRBJ1-4 gives the whole variable domain DAMVIQNPRYQVTQFGKPVTLSCSQTLNHNVMYWYQQKSSQAPKLLFHYYDKDFNNEADTPDNFQSRRPNTSFCFLDIRSPGLGDTAMYLCATSGDSEKLFFGSGTQLSVL.

CDR3 protein: CATSPIGADPYNEQFF. The CDR3 DNA follows: TGTGCCACCAGCCCTATAGGGGCGGACCCCTACAATGAGCAGTTCTTC. The chain has TRBV24-1 and TRBJ2-1; TRBD1 is a possible D gene (5 bases). V lost 7 bases and J lost 2, with 17 bases in between. CDR1 is KGHDR, CDR2 SFDVKD, per germline. CDR3 size: 16 residues.

J is TRBJ2-5 and V is TRBV5-1, with 7 bases fitting TRBD2. The CDR3 sequence is 15 residues long. V shed 6 bases and J 4 bases; nucleotides not matched to a gene: 12. Germline V gives CDR1 SGHRS, CDR2 YFSETQ. CDR3 amino acids: CASNFDAGVGETQYF. The CDR3 nucleotides read TGCGCCAGCAACTTCGATGCGGGAGTGGGAGAGACCCAGTACTTC.

CDR3 DNA sequence: TGTGCCAGCAGCTTTGGACAGCCGAACACTGAAGCTTTCTTT. This gives the protein CASSFGQPNTEAFF. The genes are TRBV7-9 and TRBJ1-1; a possible D gene is TRBD1 (6 bases). Germline lookup yields CDR1 SEHNR and CDR2 FQNEAQ (reference sequence). This CDR3 comprises 14 residues. V was cut by 3 bases and J by 1 base, with 9 bases left in between.